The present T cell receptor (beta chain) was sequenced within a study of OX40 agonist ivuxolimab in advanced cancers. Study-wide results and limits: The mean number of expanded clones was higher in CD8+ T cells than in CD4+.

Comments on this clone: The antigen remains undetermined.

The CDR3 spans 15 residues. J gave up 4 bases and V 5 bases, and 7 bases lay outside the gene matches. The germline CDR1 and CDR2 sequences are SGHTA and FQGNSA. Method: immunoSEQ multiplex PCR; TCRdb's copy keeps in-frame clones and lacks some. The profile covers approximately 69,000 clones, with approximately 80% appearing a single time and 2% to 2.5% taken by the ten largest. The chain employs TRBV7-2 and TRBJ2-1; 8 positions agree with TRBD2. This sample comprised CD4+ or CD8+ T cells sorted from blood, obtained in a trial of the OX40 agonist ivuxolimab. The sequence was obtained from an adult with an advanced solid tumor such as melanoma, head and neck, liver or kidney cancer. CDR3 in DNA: TGTGCCAGCAGCCCGGGACGGGAGGGTTACAATGAGCAGTTCTTC. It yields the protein CASSPGREGYNEQFF.